This T cell receptor (beta chain) appears in the sequencing data of a study of OX40 agonist ivuxolimab in advanced cancers. About the study: Patients achieving partial responses numbered three: one hepatocellular carcinoma case and two cutaneous melanoma cases.

Clones were sequenced by immunoSEQ multiplex PCR, and TCRdb holds only the in-frame ones, with some missing. The sample has about 70,000 clones; about 84% are singletons. This CDR3 is built from 16 residues. CDR1 and CDR2 from the germline V gene are SGHDN and FVKESK. This TCR came from an adult with an advanced solid tumor such as melanoma, head and neck, liver or kidney cancer. Sample: CD4+ or CD8+ T cells sorted from blood, taken in a trial of the OX40 agonist ivuxolimab. The gene calls are TRBV14 and TRBJ2-5; D may be TRBD2 (5 bases). Matching the DNA end better, TRBJ2-7 makes the J call doubtful. CDR3 protein: CASSHDGFEGVHEQYF. DNA of the CDR3: TGTGCCAGCAGCCATGATGGGTTCGAGGGAGTACACGAGCAGTACTTC.